This TCR beta chain was recorded in a study of T cell clones after liver transplantation. Study overall: Post-transplant blood was tracked for graft-donor-reactive T cell clones identified in a pre-transplant mixed lymphocyte reaction. As an antigen-independent comparator, third-party-reactive TCRbeta sequences came from pre-transplant mixed lymphocyte reactions. Draws occurred before transplant, before withdrawal, and after complete or failed withdrawal.

Some clones are missing from TCRdb's copy, which holds only in-frame ones; the method was immunoSEQ multiplex PCR. The profile shows under 90,000 clones, approximately 80% of them singletons. This CDR3 contains 15 residues. The V and J ends lost 2 bases and 1 base respectively, with 9 bases between them. The germline V gene encodes CDR1 SGHTA and CDR2 FQGNSA. The chain is built from TRBV7-2 and TRBJ1-5, with D maybe TRBD1 (5 bases). Material: CD4+ T cells from blood, obtained before liver transplant. The sequence derives from a human donor who received a liver transplant. The CDR3 DNA follows: TGTGCCAGCAGCTTACGGGGGGGGAGCAATCAGCCCCAGCATTTT. Translation: CASSLRGGSNQPQHF.